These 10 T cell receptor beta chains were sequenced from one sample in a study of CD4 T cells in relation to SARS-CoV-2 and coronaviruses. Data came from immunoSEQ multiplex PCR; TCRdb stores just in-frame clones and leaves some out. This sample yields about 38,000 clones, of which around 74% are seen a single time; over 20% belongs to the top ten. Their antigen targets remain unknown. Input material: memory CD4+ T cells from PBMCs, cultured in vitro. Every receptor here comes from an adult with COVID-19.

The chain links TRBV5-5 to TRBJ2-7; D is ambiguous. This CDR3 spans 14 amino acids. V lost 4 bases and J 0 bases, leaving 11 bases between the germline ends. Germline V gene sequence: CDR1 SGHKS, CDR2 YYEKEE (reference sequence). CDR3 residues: CASSGIYYSYEQYF. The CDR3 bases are TGTGCCAGCAGCGGAATCTACTACTCCTACGAGCAGTACTTC.

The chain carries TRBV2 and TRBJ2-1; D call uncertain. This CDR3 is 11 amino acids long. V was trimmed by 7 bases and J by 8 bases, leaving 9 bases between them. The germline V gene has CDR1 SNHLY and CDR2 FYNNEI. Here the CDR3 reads CASIIGDEQFF. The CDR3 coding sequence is TGTGCCAGCATTATTGGTGATGAGCAGTTCTTC.

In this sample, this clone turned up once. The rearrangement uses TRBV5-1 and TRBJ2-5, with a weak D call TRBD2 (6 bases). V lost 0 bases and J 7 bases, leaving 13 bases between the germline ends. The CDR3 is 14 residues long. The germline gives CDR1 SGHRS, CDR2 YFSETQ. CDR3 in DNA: TGCGCCAGCAGCTTGGGACCCCTCGGGGGGACCCAGTACTTC. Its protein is CASSLGPLGGTQYF.

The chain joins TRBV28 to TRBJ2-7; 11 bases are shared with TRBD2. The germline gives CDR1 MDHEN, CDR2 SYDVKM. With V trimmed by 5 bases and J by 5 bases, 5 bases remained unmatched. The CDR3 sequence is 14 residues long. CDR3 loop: CASSPSGRPHEQYF. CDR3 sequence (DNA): TGTGCCAGCAGTCCTAGCGGGAGGCCCCACGAGCAGTACTTC.

The CDR3 nucleotides are TGTGCCTGGAGTGTAGGGGGGATCCAGCCCCAGCATTTT. It encodes CAWSVGGIQPQHF. The rearrangement joins TRBV30 to TRBJ1-5, with D possibly TRBD1 on 6 matching bases. Germline-derived CDR1 and CDR2 are GTSNPN and SVGIG (reference sequence). The CDR3 consists of 13 residues. V was trimmed by 0 bases and J by 7 bases, leaving 10 bases between them.

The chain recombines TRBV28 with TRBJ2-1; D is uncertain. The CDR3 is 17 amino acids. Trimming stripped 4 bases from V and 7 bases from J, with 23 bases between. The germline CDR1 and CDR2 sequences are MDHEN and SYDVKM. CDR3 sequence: CASSYPHFKKLGNEQFF. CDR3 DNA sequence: TGTGCCAGCAGTTATCCCCACTTCAAAAAACTGGGGAATGAGCAGTTCTTC.

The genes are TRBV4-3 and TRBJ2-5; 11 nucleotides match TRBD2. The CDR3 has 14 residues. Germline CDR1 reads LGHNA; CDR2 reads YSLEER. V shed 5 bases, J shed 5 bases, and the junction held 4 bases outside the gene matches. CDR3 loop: CASSLLAGDETQYF. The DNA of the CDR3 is TGCGCCAGCAGCTTACTAGCGGGAGATGAGACCCAGTACTTC.

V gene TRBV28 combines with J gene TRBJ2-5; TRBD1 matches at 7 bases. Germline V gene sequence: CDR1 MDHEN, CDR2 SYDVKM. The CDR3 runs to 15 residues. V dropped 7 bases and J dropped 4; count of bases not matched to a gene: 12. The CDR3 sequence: CASTTPEGTAETQYF. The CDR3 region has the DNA TGTGCCAGCACTACCCCTGAAGGGACAGCAGAGACCCAGTACTTC.

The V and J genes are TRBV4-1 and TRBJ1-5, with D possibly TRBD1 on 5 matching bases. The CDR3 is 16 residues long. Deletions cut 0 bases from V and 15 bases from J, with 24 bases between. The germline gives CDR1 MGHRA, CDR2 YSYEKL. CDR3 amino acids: CASSQDPAGPPNHLHF. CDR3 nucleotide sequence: TGCGCCAGCAGCCAAGATCCAGCGGGGCCCCCCAATCATTTGCATTTT.

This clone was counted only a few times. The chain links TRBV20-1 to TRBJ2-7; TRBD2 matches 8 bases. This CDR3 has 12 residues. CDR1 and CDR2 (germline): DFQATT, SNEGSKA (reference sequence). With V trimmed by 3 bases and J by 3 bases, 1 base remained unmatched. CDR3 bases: TGCAGTGCTAGTCTAGCGGGCTACGAGCAGTACTTC. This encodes CSASLAGYEQYF.